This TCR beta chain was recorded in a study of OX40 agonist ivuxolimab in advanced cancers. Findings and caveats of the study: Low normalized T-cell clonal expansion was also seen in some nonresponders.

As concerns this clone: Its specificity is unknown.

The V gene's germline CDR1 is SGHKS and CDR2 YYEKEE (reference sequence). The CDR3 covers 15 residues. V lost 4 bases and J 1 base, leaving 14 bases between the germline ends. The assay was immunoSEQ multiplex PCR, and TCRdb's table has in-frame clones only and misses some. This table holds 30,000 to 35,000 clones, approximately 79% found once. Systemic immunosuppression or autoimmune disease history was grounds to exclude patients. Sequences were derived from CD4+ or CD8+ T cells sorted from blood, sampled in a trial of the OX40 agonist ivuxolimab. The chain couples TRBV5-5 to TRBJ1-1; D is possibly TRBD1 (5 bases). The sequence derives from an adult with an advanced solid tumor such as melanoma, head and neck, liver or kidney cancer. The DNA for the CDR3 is TGTGCCAGCAGCATCACCGGGACGGCGAACACTGAAGCTTTCTTT. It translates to CASSITGTANTEAFF.